These T cell receptor beta chains were read from a single sample in a study of cytomegalovirus exposure and HLA in healthy donors. The table came from immunoSEQ multiplex PCR; TCRdb's copy has only in-frame clones and leaves some out. The data contain 65,000 to 90,000 clones, about 90% of them seen just once; the ten biggest clones take up around 4%. What was sequenced was PBMCs. These receptors all stem from a woman aged 18-29 years in good health and CMV-seropositive. The CDR3 runs from the conserved cysteine through the conserved F or W. A D gene is named only where the DNA matches it firmly. The size entry is marked missing in some rows and otherwise reads once, few, many or a size class.

TRBV12-5	NA	TRBJ1-1	NA	TGTGCTAGTGGTTCAGGGGTTGAAGCTTTCTTT	CASGSGVEAFF
TRBV18	once	TRBJ2-5	NA	TGTGCCAGCTCAACGTGGGGACAAGACCAAGAGACCCAGTACTTC	CASSTWGQDQETQYF
TRBV7-9	NA	TRBJ2-1	TRBD2	TGTGCCAGCAGCTTAGGAGCGGGAGGGCCCAATGAGCAGTTCTTC	CASSLGAGGPNEQFF
TRBV6-5	NA	TRBJ2-1	TRBD2	TGTGCCAGCCCTGTAGCGGGGAACTCCTACAATGAGCAGTTCTTC	CASPVAGNSYNEQFF
TRBV30	NA	TRBJ2-3	NA	TGTGCCTGGAGTGCAGGGCGGACAGATACGCAGTATTTT	CAWSAGRTDTQYF
TRBV6-4	few	TRBJ2-2	TRBD2	TGTGCCAGCAGTGAGGGCGGGAGCGGGGAGCTGTTTTTT	CASSEGGSGELFF
TRBV5-4	NA	TRBJ2-1	TRBD2	TGTGCCAGCAGCGTGAGGTCTAGCGGGGTAAACAATGAGCAGTTCTTC	CASSVRSSGVNNEQFF
TRBV10-2	NA	TRBJ2-7	NA	TGCGCCAGCAGTGAGTACAGGGACTCCTACGAGCAGTACTTC	CASSEYRDSYEQYF
TRBV30	NA	TRBJ1-2	TRBD1	TGTGCCTGGAGTCCGGGACAGGGACTCACCGGCTACACCTTC	CAWSPGQGLTGYTF
TRBV15	NA	TRBJ1-1	TRBD1	TGTGCCACCAGCAGAAGGACAGGCACTGAAGCTTTCTTT	CATSRRTGTEAFF
TRBV7-9	NA	TRBJ1-1	NA	TGTGCCAGCAGCCCCTTGCGGGGGGAAACTGAAGCTTTCTTT	CASSPLRGETEAFF
TRBV10-3	NA	TRBJ1-5	NA	TGTGCCATCAGCGACGGGGTGGGGATAATTCAGCCCCAGCATTTT	CAISDGVGIIQPQHF
TRBV10-3	NA	TRBJ2-1	TRBD1	TGTGCCATCAGTGACGGGACAGGGGCCGATGAGCAGTTCTTC	CAISDGTGADEQFF
TRBV4-3	NA	TRBJ2-6	TRBD2	TGCGCCAGCAGCCAAGCGACTAGCGCCTCTGGGGCCAACGTCCTGACTTTC	CASSQATSASGANVLTF
TRBV19	NA	TRBJ2-1	TRBD1	TGTGCCAGTAGTATAAAGCTTGGACAGGGAGGTGAGCAGTTCTTC	CASSIKLGQGGEQFF
TRBV7-7	NA	TRBJ2-1	TRBD2	TGTGCTAGCAGCCCAAGCGGGAGGGCCGATGAGCAGTTCTTC	CASSPSGRADEQFF
TRBV11-2	NA	TRBJ2-2	NA	TGTGCCAGCAGCCTCACCGGGGAGCTGTTTTTT	CASSLTGELFF
TRBV7-9	NA	TRBJ1-5	NA	TGTGCCAGTGGGAGCTCGGGCATCGGCAATCAGCCCCAGCATTTT	CASGSSGIGNQPQHF
TRBV29-1	NA	TRBJ1-1	TRBD1	TGCACCCGGTTACGGGACAGCCACACTGAAGCTTTCTTT	CTRLRDSHTEAFF
TRBV6-1	NA	TRBJ1-1	TRBD1	TGTGCCAGCAGTGAAAACAGGGGGCGCTGCAAGTTT	CASSENRGRCKF
TRBV30	once	TRBJ2-7	NA	TGTGCCTGGAGCTTGACAGGCTACGAGCAGTACTTC	CAWSLTGYEQYF
TRBV7-8	NA	TRBJ2-1	TRBD2	TGTGCCAGCAGCTCTCGGGGGGAACCGTTCTTC	CASSSRGEPFF
TRBV27	NA	TRBJ1-1	NA	TGTGCCAGCAGTCCGACAGCTATGAACACTGAAGCTTTCTTT	CASSPTAMNTEAFF
TRBV30	once	TRBJ1-5	NA	TGTGCCTGGAGTGGGGGGGGCGGCAATCAGCCCCAGCATTTT	CAWSGGGGNQPQHF
TRBV10-3	NA	TRBJ1-6	TRBD1	TGTGCCATCAGTGAGTTGGGACAGGGGAATTCACCCCTCCACTTT	CAISELGQGNSPLHF
TRBV7-9	NA	TRBJ2-1	TRBD2	TGTGCCAGCAGCTTAATAGCGGGAGGAGGTTACAATGAGCAGTTCTTC	CASSLIAGGGYNEQFF
TRBV11-2	few	TRBJ2-7	TRBD1	TGTGCCAGCAGCTTTGGGGACAGGGCGTACGAGCAGTACTTC	CASSFGDRAYEQYF
TRBV6-4	NA	TRBJ2-3	TRBD2	TGTGCCAGCAGTGAGAGCGGGGGGGCGGATACGCAGTATTTT	CASSESGGADTQYF
TRBV29-1	NA	TRBJ2-5	TRBD2	TGCAGCGTTGACGGGACTAGCTTTCGGGAGACCCAGTACTTC	CSVDGTSFRETQYF
TRBV6-5	NA	TRBJ2-5	NA	TGTGCCAGCAGTTACGCGGCCAGCCGAGAGACCCAGTACTTC	CASSYAASRETQYF
TRBV5-5	NA	TRBJ2-7	TRBD2	TGTGCCAGCAGCCTTGATCCGGGACTAGCGGGAGAGGAGCAGTACTTC	CASSLDPGLAGEEQYF
TRBV4-1	NA	TRBJ2-7	TRBD2	TGCGCCAGCAGCCAAGCCGAGGGAGCGGGAGCCTACGAGCAGTACTTC	CASSQAEGAGAYEQYF
TRBV4-3	few	TRBJ1-2	TRBD1	TGCGCCAGCAGCCAATATGCCGGGACAGGGGGGGATGGCTACACCTTC	CASSQYAGTGGDGYTF
TRBV27	once	TRBJ1-4	NA	TGTGCCAGCAGTCAACAGGACGGAAATGAAAAACTGTTTTTT	CASSQQDGNEKLFF
TRBV6-1	few	TRBJ2-7	TRBD2	TGTGCCAGCAGTGAACGGGAGGGCCCGCACGAGCAGTACTTC	CASSEREGPHEQYF
TRBV15	few	TRBJ2-6	NA	TGTGCCACCAGCAGAGATCTTGGCAGTCACTCTGGGGCCAACGTCCTGACTTTC	CATSRDLGSHSGANVLTF
TRBV9	NA	TRBJ2-1	NA	TGTGCCAGCGGGCGAACTAGTCAGGGGCGGGGGGAGCAGTTCTTC	CASGRTSQGRGEQFF
TRBV11-1	NA	TRBJ2-7	TRBD1	TGTGCCAGCAGCGCCCCGGACAGGGCTTCCTACGAGCAGTACTTC	CASSAPDRASYEQYF
TRBV25-1	NA	TRBJ2-7	TRBD2	TGTGCCAGCACCTCTAGCGGGAGGGCGTACGAGCAGTACTTC	CASTSSGRAYEQYF
TRBV21-1	NA	TRBJ2-7	NA	TGTGCCAGCAGCAAAGTTCTGTACGAGCAGTACTTC	CASSKVLYEQYF
TRBV5-8	NA	TRBJ1-3	NA	TGTGCCAGCAGCTTGAGCAGGCTCTCTGGAAACACCATATATTTT	CASSLSRLSGNTIYF
TRBV28	NA	TRBJ2-7	NA	TGTGCCAGCAGTAATCGACAGGTTCGAGGCTACGAGCAGTACTTC	CASSNRQVRGYEQYF
TRBV7-9	NA	TRBJ1-2	TRBD1	TGTGCCAGCAGCTTACAGGGGGCGCGGGGCTACACCTTC	CASSLQGARGYTF
TRBV10-2	NA	TRBJ2-7	NA	TGCGCCAGCAGCGCGACTCGGGGGAGCAACGAGCAGTACTTC	CASSATRGSNEQYF
TRBV6-5	NA	TRBJ1-5	TRBD1	TGTGCCAGCAGCAATTCCGGGACAGGGGATCAGCCCCAGCATTTT	CASSNSGTGDQPQHF
TRBV28	NA	TRBJ1-2	TRBD1	TGTGCCAGCAGTATCGAGGACAGGCCTAACTATGGCTACACCTTC	CASSIEDRPNYGYTF
TRBV11-2	NA	TRBJ1-3	TRBD1	TGTGCCAGCAGCACCGGGACAGAAGGAAACACCATATATTTT	CASSTGTEGNTIYF
TRBV10-3	few	TRBJ2-7	NA	TGTGCCATACAGGACGGATTCTACGAGCAGTACTTC	CAIQDGFYEQYF
TRBV30	NA	TRBJ2-7	NA	TGTGCCTTCTCGGACATCTCCTACGAGCAGTACTTC	CAFSDISYEQYF